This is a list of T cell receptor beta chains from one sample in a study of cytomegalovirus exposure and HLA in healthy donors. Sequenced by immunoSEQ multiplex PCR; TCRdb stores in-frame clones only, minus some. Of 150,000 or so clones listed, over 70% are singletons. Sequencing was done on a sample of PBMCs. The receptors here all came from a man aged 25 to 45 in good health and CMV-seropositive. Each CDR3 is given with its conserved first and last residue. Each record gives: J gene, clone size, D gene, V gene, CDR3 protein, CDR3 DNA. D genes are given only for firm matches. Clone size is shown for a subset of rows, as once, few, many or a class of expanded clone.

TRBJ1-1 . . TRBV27 CASSPERGGNTEAFF TGTGCCAGCAGTCCAGAACGCGGGGGGAACACTGAAGCTTTCTTT
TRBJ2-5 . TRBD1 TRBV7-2 CASSRFDRGREETQYF TGTGCCAGCAGTCGATTCGACAGGGGGCGTGAAGAGACCCAGTACTTC
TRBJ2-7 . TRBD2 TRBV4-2 CASSQVVTSGGEQYF TGTGCCAGCAGCCAAGTAGTGACTAGCGGAGGAGAGCAGTACTTC
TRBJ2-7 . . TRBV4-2 CASSQHRTENYEQYF TGTGCCAGCAGCCAACATCGGACAGAAAACTACGAGCAGTACTTC
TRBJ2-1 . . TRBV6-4 CARQGNEQFF TGTGCCAGGCAGGGGAATGAGCAGTTCTTC
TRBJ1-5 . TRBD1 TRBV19 CATQDRGYLGNQPQHF TGTGCCACCCAGGACAGGGGGTACTTGGGCAATCAGCCCCAGCATTTT
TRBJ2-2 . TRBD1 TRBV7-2 CASSPRGLTGELFF TGTGCCAGCAGCCCCAGGGGGCTCACCGGGGAGCTGTTTTTT
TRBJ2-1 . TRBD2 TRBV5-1 CASSLAPSGIRVGEQFF TGCGCCAGCAGCTTGGCTCCTAGCGGGATCCGCGTAGGTGAGCAGTTCTTC
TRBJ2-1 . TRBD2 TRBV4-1 CASSQEGLAGAQFF TGCGCCAGCAGCCAAGAGGGACTAGCGGGAGCCCAGTTCTTC
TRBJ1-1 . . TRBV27 CAGSSPSGANTEAFF TGTGCCGGCAGTTCCCCCTCGGGAGCGAACACTGAAGCTTTCTTT
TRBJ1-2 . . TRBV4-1 CASSQVLEDRSPRAYGYTF TGCGCCAGCAGCCAAGTGCTAGAGGACAGATCTCCCCGGGCTTATGGCTACACCTTC
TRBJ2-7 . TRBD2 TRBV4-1 CASSQVGGGEQYF TGCGCCAGCAGCCAAGTGGGCGGGGGCGAGCAGTACTTC
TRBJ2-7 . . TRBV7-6 CASSLNAPWAEQYF TGTGCCAGCAGCTTAAACGCGCCATGGGCGGAGCAGTACTTC
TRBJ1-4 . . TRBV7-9 CASSLGGGYEKLFF TGTGCCAGCAGCTTAGGGGGAGGCTACGAAAAACTGTTTTTT
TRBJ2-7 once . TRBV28 CASSPLGGRKTYEQYF TGTGCCAGCAGTCCTCTAGGGGGTCGAAAGACCTACGAGCAGTACTTC
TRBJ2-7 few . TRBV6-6 CASSNLLATGQYF TGTGCCAGCAGTAACCTGCTAGCCACCGGGCAGTACTTC
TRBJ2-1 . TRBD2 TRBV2 CASSDGLAGVYEQFF TGTGCCAGCAGTGACGGTCTAGCGGGAGTCTATGAGCAGTTCTTC
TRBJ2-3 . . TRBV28 CASRRPDATGYFTDTQYF TGTGCCAGCAGACGCCCGGATGCGACAGGTTATTTCACAGATACGCAGTATTTT
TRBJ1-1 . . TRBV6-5 CASSVFGTEAFF TGTGCCAGCAGTGTTTTCGGGACTGAAGCTTTCTTT
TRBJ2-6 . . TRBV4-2 CASSQGYRSSGANVLTF TGTGCCAGCAGCCAAGGATACAGGTCCTCTGGGGCCAACGTCCTGACTTTC
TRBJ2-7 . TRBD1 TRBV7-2 CASSTDRGSYEQYF TGTGCCAGCAGCACGGACAGGGGCTCCTACGAGCAGTACTTC
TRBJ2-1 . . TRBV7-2 CASSRGQGPYNEQFF TGTGCCAGCAGCCGAGGCCAGGGGCCTTACAATGAGCAGTTCTTC
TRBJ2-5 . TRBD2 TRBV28 CASSDGRENQETQYF TGTGCCAGCTCCGATGGGAGGGAAAACCAAGAGACCCAGTACTTC
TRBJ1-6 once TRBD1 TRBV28 CASSGTGGDYNSPLHF TGTGCCAGCAGTGGGACAGGGGGCGACTATAATTCACCCCTCCACTTT
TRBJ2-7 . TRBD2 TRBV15 CATSRDLAGESEQYF TGTGCCACCAGCAGAGATTTAGCGGGAGAGAGCGAGCAGTACTTC
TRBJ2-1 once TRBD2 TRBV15 CATSPGLAWNEQFF TGTGCCACCAGCCCGGGACTAGCGTGGAATGAGCAGTTCTTC
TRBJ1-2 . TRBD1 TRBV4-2 CASSQGDRSFYGYTF TGTGCCAGCAGCCAAGGGGACAGATCCTTCTATGGCTACACCTTC
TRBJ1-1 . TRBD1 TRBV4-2 CASSPRDRATTEAFF TGTGCCAGCAGCCCACGGGACAGGGCCACTACCGAAGCTTTCTTT
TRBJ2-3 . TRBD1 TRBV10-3 CAISESGTGGTDTQYF TGTGCCATCAGTGAGTCAGGGACAGGGGGCACAGATACGCAGTATTTT
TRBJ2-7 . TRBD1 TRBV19 CASSGPPGQGFHEQYF TGTGCCAGTAGTGGCCCCCCGGGACAGGGTTTCCACGAGCAGTACTTC
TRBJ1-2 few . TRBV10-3 CAISESIDMGVHGYTF TGTGCCATCAGTGAGTCTATAGACATGGGTGTGCATGGCTACACCTTC